The entry below gives a single T cell receptor (beta chain) sequence along with its context. Ten or more counts support this clonotype. The clone's antigen remains unknown. Per-nucleotide qualities are absent, and no much larger clonotype sits a single base away. The sample's time point label, in plain terms: technical triplicate 1. Unsorted PBMC libraries were generated from 2 million PBMCs stored in RNAlater at -80 °C until RNA extraction. PBMCs were separated from peripheral blood using Ficoll-Hypaque density gradient centrifugation and then cryopreserved in liquid nitrogen. CDR1 SEHNR and CDR2 FQNEAQ were looked up in the germline V gene (reference sequence). V is clipped by 6 bases and J by 0 bases, and the sequence between their germline boundaries is 14 bases long. The CDR3, cysteine through phenylalanine, is 16 amino acids long. The sequence is cut down to CDR3 DNA, 48 bases in frame from base 1.

To synthesize cDNA, template-switch 5'RACE was performed with a primer carrying a 10-nucleotide random unique molecular identifier so that each TCR transcript was tagged. Each sequencing run produced over 190 million TCR-beta sequences covering 15-18 subjects. Total RNA was extracted with the RNeasy kit. TCR-beta VDJ regions were amplified with primers for the TCR constant region and the 5'RACE anchor, using the KAPA Real-time Library Amplification kit. A first PCR added sample indexes and Illumina adaptors, and a second PCR then raised library yield. The roughly 650 bp TCR product was size-selected on a 2% E-gel SizeSelection system after Ampure bead purification. Before pooling, library quality was assessed on a Bioanalyzer, concentration was determined with Qubit, and library quantification was performed with the Kapa Library Quantification kit. Libraries were sequenced paired-end 2 x 150 bp on an Illumina HiSeq 2500. To increase sequence diversity, roughly 25-31% phiX was spiked into each library pool. For the original study's pipeline: The quality-filtered reads were processed with the UMI-based MiGEC pipeline, whose error correction step removed more than 80% of the raw TCR sequences. VDJ genes were aligned to IMGT germline references, and each clonotype was defined by a unique CDR3 amino acid sequence together with V-J genes. Clonal expansion, Shannon diversity and CDR3 relatedness (CalcPairwiseDistances, ClusterSamples) were evaluated with VDJtools, and phylogenetic trees were built with CLCbio workbench. Expanded clones were defined as having at least 8 unique UMIs, based on coefficient-of-variation modelling across technical triplicates. The public reads were quality trimmed at Q25 with fastp and then assembled into clones with MiXCR by TCRdb, keeping productive beta chains. Entries are consolidated by CDR3 protein sequence, retaining the most common genes and DNA. TCRdb's processing, not the study's, gives the V and J calls here. Here the sample has approximately 36,000 distinct CDR3 sequences; 11% occur a single time. 3% to 5% of the sample is in the top ten clones.

These data belong to a study of neurological immune-mediated disorders (dated by TCRdb to between 2018 and 2021). Concerning the study at large: Peripheral blood TCR-beta repertoires from patients with HTLV-I-associated myelopathy (HAM/TSP), patients with multiple sclerosis, and healthy controls were compared in the study using UMI-based sequencing. The 106 TCR-beta libraries covered PBMC samples along with longitudinal samples, technical triplicates, and paired sorted CD4+ and CD8+ T-cell subsets. The cohort was made up of approximately 71 subjects, consisting of around 14 HAM/TSP patients, about 35 multiple sclerosis patients and 20 healthy controls. Technical triplicate libraries were sequenced so that the variability in frequency of each individual clone could be precisely calculated.

Overall study results and their limits: TCR clonal expansion was greatest in HAM/TSP patients and smallest in MS patients, who ranked below even healthy controls. Across subjects, expanded clones never shared an identical CDR3 amino acid sequence, which suggests that the TCR-beta repertoires in every group were private.

This receptor chain uses TRBV7-9 and TRBJ2-2; TRBD2 could be the D gene, as 6 bases match. The material sequenced was PBMCs. The clonotype originates from a man in his sixties with HTLV-1-associated myelopathy (HAM/TSP). The DNA sequence reads TGTGCCAGCAGACCCCTCGCGGGACCGAACACCGGGGAGCTGTTTTTT. It specifies CASRPLAGPNTGELFF.